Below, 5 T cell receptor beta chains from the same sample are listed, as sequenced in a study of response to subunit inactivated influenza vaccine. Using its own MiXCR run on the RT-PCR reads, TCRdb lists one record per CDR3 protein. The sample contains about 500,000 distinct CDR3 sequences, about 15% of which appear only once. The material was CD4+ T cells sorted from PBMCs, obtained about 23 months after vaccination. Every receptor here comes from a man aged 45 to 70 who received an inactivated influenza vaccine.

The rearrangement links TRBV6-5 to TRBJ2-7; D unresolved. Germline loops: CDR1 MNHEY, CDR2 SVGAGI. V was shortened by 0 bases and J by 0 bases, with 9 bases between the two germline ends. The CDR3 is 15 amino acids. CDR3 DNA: TGTGCCAGCAGTTACTCGGCCCGAAGCTCCTACGAGCAGTACTTC. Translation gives CASSYSARSSYEQYF.

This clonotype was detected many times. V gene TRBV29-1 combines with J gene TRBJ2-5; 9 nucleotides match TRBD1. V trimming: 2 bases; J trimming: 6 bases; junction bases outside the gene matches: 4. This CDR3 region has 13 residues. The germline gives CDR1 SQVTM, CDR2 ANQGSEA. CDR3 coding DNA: TGCAGCGTTGAACGGGACAGGGTTAAGACCCAGTACTTC. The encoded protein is CSVERDRVKTQYF.

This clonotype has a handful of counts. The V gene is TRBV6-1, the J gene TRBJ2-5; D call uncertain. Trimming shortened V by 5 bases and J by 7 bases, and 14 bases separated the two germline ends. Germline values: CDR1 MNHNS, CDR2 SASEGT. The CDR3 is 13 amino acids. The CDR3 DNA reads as TGTGCCAGCAGTAAAACCGTTCGGGTGACCCAGTACTTC. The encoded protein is CASSKTVRVTQYF.

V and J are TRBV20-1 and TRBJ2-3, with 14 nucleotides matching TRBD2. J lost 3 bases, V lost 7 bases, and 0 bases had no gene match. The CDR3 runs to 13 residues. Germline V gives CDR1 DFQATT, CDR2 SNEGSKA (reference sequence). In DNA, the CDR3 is TGCAGTGGACTAGCGGGGGGGACAGATACGCAGTATTTT. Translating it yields CSGLAGGTDTQYF.

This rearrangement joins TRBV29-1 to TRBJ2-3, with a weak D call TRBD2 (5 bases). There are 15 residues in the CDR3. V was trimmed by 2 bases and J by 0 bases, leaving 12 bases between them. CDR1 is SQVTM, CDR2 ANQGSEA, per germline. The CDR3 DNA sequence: TGCAGCGTTGAAATGAGGGAAGGTAGCACAGATACGCAGTATTTT. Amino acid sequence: CSVEMREGSTDTQYF.